Presented here are 9 T cell receptor beta chains from one specimen sequenced in a study of shared clonotypes between healthy human individuals. The assay was immunoSEQ multiplex PCR, and TCRdb's table has in-frame clones only and misses some. The data contain approximately 530,000 clones, 90% to 97% of them singletons. The sample was naive CD4+ T cells sorted from blood. Subset reported: CD45RA+ positively selected. Every receptor here comes from a woman aged 25-40 years in good health.

The chain has TRBV19 and TRBJ2-5; 9 bases match TRBD1. This CDR3 is built from 16 residues. The germline V gene has CDR1 LNHDA and CDR2 SQIVND (reference sequence). Trimming took 6 bases from V and 1 from J; bases not matched to a gene: 9. The CDR3 loop reads CASSTTGGAFQETQYF. CDR3 bases: TGTGCCAGTAGCACAACAGGGGGCGCTTTCCAAGAGACCCAGTACTTC.

Remarks on this clone: Other DNA sequences in the same sample also yield this CDR3. The V gene is TRBV28, the J gene TRBJ1-2; 7 positions match TRBD1. The trim removed 2 bases at V and 5 bases at J, leaving 2 bases unmatched. Germline V gene data show CDR1 as MDHEN and CDR2 as SYDVKM. The CDR3 has 13 amino acids. The CDR3 sequence is CASSLGQEYGYTF. The CDR3 region has the DNA TGTGCCAGCAGTTTAGGACAGGAGTATGGCTACACCTTC.

This sequence joins TRBV9 and TRBJ2-5, with 8 bases fitting TRBD2. This CDR3 region has 14 residues. J was trimmed by 3 bases and V by 6 bases; bases with no gene match: 7. Per germline, CDR1 SGDLS and CDR2 YYNGEE. The CDR3 loop is CASTYREGEETQYF. Here the CDR3 DNA reads TGTGCCAGCACATATCGGGAGGGAGAAGAGACCCAGTACTTC.

The genes are TRBV28 and TRBJ1-4; tentative D call: TRBD1 (6 bases). Trimming removed 4 bases at V and 4 bases at J, with 19 bases between. Looked up from germline, CDR1 is MDHEN and CDR2 is SYDVKM. The CDR3 has 17 residues. The CDR3 spells CASSSGDGQTFNEKLFF. CDR3 DNA sequence: TGTGCCAGCAGTTCTGGGGATGGACAGACGTTTAATGAAAAACTGTTTTTT.

This rearrangement joins TRBV19 to TRBJ1-1; D unclear. Per the germline V gene, CDR1 is LNHDA and CDR2 is SQIVND (reference sequence). The CDR3 is 13 residues long. Trimming stripped 5 bases from V and 4 bases from J, with 11 bases between. The CDR3 DNA sequence: TGTGCCAGTAGTGCCCAGGATCTCACTGAAGCTTTCTTT. This codes for CASSAQDLTEAFF. The whole variable domain, filled in from reference TRBV19 and TRBJ1-1, reads DGGITQSPKYLFRKEGQNVTLSCEQNLNHDAMYWYRQDPGQGLRLIYYSQIVNDFQKGDIAEGYSVSREKKESFPLTVTSAQKNPTAFYLCASSAQDLTEAFFGQGTRLTVV.

This chain connects TRBV28 to TRBJ2-1; 12 positions match TRBD2. The CDR3 is 15 residues long. The junction had 6 bases not matched to a gene; V was cut back by 6 bases and J by 6 bases. Germline V gene data show CDR1 as MDHEN and CDR2 as SYDVKM. CDR3 nucleotides: TGTGCCAGCAGCAGGACTAGCGGGATGCCCAATGAGCAGTTCTTC. Residues: CASSRTSGMPNEQFF.

The CDR3 bases are TGTGCCACCTCAAGGATAGAGGGACGCGGTGAGCAGTTCTTC. Its protein is CATSRIEGRGEQFF. V gene TRBV6-4 combines with J gene TRBJ2-1, with D possibly called TRBD1 or TRBD2 (5 bases each). The germline CDR1 and CDR2 sequences are MRHNA and SNTAGT. The CDR3 has 14 amino acids. V was cut by 10 bases and J by 9 bases, with 22 bases left in between.

The chain joins TRBV13 to TRBJ2-3; no firm D call. Germline-derived CDR1 and CDR2 are PRHDT and FYEKMQ (reference sequence). CDR3 length equals 12 residues. Trimming left V 0 bases short and J 8 bases short, with 6 bases between. CDR3 sequence reads: CASSLGFFTQYF. The DNA of the CDR3 is TGTGCCAGCAGCTTAGGCTTCTTTACGCAGTATTTT.

This chain joins TRBV6-1 and TRBJ2-2; possibly TRBD2 for D (6 bases). Germline V gene sequence: CDR1 MNHNS, CDR2 SASEGT. Trimming shortened V by 7 bases and J by 7 bases, and 13 bases separated the two germline ends. The CDR3 runs to 13 residues. In nucleotides, the CDR3 is TGTGCCAGCACAGCGGAGGAGGGCGGGGAGCTGTTTTTT. The encoded protein is CASTAEEGGELFF.